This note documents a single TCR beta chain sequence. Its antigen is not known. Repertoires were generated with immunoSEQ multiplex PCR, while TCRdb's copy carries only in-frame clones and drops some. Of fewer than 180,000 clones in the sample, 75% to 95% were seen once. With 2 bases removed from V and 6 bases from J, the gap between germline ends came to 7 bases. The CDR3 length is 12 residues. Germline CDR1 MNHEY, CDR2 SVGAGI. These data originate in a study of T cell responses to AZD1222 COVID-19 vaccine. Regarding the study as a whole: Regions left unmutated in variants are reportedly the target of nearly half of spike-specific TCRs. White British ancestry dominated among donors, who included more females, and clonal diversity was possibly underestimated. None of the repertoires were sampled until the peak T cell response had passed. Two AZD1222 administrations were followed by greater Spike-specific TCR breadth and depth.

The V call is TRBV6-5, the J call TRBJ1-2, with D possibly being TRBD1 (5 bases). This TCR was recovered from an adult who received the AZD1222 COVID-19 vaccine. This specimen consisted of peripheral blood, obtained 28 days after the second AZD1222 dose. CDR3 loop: CASSYTRDGYTF. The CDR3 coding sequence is TGTGCCAGCAGTTACACCAGGGATGGCTACACCTTC.